The sequence of this T cell receptor beta chain was determined in a study of PD-L1 blockade in urothelial cancer. On the study more broadly: The researchers analyzed blood 3 weeks (second dose) and 6 weeks after treatment start. Peripheral blood specimens exhibited a median yield of around 140,000 T cells.

Spiking of synthetic TCR analog templates was performed in each PCR. Assay used: immunoSEQ multiplex PCR; TCRdb lists only in-frame clones, some missing. The sample records about 51,000 clones, about 88% being singletons. Germline V gene data show CDR1 as LNHDA and CDR2 as SQIVND (reference sequence). The length of the CDR3 is 17 residues. V lost 2 bases, J lost 4 bases, and 8 bases stayed unmatched. Time point described: peripheral blood 6 weeks after treatment start. There were between 1 and 8 samples from each patient, taken pretreatment and on-treatment. The TCR comes from a man aged 55-75 years with urothelial cancer. The sample here was PBMCs, taken around atezolizumab (anti-PD-L1) treatment. The chain joins TRBV19 to TRBJ1-2, with 12 nucleotides matching TRBD1. CDR3 sequence (DNA): TGTGCCAGTAGTATACTGGGACAGGGGGCGCGAGGCTATGGCTACACCTTC. Its protein product is CASSILGQGARGYGYTF. The whole variable domain, remainder taken from reference TRBV19 and TRBJ1-2, is DGGITQSPKYLFRKEGQNVTLSCEQNLNHDAMYWYRQDPGQGLRLIYYSQIVNDFQKGDIAEGYSVSREKKESFPLTVTSAQKNPTAFYLCASSILGQGARGYGYTFGSGTRLTVV.